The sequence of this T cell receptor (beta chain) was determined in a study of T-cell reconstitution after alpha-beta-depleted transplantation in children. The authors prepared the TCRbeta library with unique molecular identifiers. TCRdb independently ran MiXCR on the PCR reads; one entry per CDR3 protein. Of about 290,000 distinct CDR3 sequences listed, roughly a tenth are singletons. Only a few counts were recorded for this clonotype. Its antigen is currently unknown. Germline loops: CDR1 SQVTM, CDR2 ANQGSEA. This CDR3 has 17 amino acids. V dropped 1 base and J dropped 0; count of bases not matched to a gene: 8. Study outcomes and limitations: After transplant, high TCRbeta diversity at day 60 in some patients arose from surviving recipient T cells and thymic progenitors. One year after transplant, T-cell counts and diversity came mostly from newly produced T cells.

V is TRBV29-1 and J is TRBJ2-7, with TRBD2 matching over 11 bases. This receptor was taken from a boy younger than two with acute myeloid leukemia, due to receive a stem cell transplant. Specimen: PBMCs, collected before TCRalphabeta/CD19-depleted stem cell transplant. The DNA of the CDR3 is TGCAGCGTTGAAGGGAAAATCACTAGCGGGAGCTCCTACGAGCAGTACTTC. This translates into CSVEGKITSGSSYEQYF.